The clone carrying this T cell receptor beta chain was counted between two and nine times. Its antigen is currently unknown. The sample belongs to a study of blood T cells in healthy people across ages. Findings of the study overall: In long-lived donors, naive CD4+ cell counts and diversity exceeded those of aged donors.

Primed by a sample-barcoded 5' primer and a J-beta primer mix, a second PCR proceeded for roughly 7 to 12 cycles. TCRdb fed the 5' RACE reads into MiXCR, producing one record per CDR3 protein. The table shows more than 600,000 distinct CDR3 sequences, with around a quarter occurring only once. The sample also formed part of further work on T cells of mothers and their children.

The TCR was taken from a boy between 5 and 17 years old in good health. Sequenced sample: blood.

The CDR3 spells CASSFGTGANTGELFF. DNA of the CDR3: TGTGCCAGCAGTTTTGGGACAGGGGCAAACACCGGGGAGCTGTTTTTT. The chain carries TRBV6-1 and TRBJ2-2; 10 positions agree with TRBD1. V lost 5 bases and J lost 2; bases outside the gene matches: 5. Germline V gives CDR1 MNHNS, CDR2 SASEGT. The CDR3 loop spans 16 amino acids.